The clone carrying this T cell receptor beta chain was found many times. The sample comes from a study of regulatory T cells in long-lasting Graves disease. The germline V gene encodes CDR1 SEHNR and CDR2 FQNEAQ (reference sequence). The V end was cut by 3 bases, the J end by 2 bases, with 15 bases between. This CDR3 is built from 16 residues. Investigators prepared the TCR beta libraries by applying iRepertoire HTBI primers and Arm-PCR of CDR3 regions. From the multiplex PCR reads, TCRdb called clonotypes with MiXCR, one entry per CDR3 protein. The sample has 510,000 or so distinct CDR3 sequences; around 11% are singletons. Time point in this sample: newly diagnosed GD, antithyroid drugs for less than 3 months. The TCR library was made from RNA extracted from PBMCs. These same records also appear under a second study, on T cells in Graves' hyperthyroidism and ophthalmopathy. That paper notes: Thyroid ultrasound, orbital computed tomography, clinical symptoms, and serum thyroxine and TRAb underpinned diagnoses. A first-round RT-PCR of the TCR CDR3 used the HTBI primer set. Also found in blood were most expanded thyroid clonotypes above 0.001.

This receptor was identified in a woman aged 25 to 39 with Graves disease. The rearrangement joins TRBV7-9 to TRBJ2-3; D remains ambiguous. Specimen: peripheral blood mononuclear cells (PBMCs), collected at new diagnosis, from a patient treated with antithyroid drugs. The CDR3 coding sequence is TGTGCCAGCAGCTTTAGACCGGTTCGTGACACAGATACGCAGTATTTT. The encoded protein is CASSFRPVRDTDTQYF.